The clone carrying this T cell receptor beta chain was seen just once. This specimen comes from a study of T cell changes during pregnancy in multiple sclerosis. The assay was immunoSEQ multiplex PCR, and TCRdb's table has in-frame clones only and misses some. The repertoire holds around 40,000 clones, with 93% as singletons. V shed 5 bases and J shed 10 bases, with 21 bases lying between them. In germline, CDR1 is PRHDT, CDR2 FYEKMQ (reference sequence). This CDR3 has 16 amino acids. This TCR derives from a female donor with multiple sclerosis, enrolled in a pregnancy study. The sample was CD8+ T cells from peripheral blood mononuclear cells, taken in the third trimester of pregnancy. The chain links TRBV13 to TRBJ1-6; tentatively, D is TRBD1 (5 bases). The CDR3: CASSQGVGQGGSPLHF. For the CDR3, the DNA is TGTGCCAGCAGCCAAGGGGTAGGGCAGGGTGGCTCACCCCTCCACTTT.